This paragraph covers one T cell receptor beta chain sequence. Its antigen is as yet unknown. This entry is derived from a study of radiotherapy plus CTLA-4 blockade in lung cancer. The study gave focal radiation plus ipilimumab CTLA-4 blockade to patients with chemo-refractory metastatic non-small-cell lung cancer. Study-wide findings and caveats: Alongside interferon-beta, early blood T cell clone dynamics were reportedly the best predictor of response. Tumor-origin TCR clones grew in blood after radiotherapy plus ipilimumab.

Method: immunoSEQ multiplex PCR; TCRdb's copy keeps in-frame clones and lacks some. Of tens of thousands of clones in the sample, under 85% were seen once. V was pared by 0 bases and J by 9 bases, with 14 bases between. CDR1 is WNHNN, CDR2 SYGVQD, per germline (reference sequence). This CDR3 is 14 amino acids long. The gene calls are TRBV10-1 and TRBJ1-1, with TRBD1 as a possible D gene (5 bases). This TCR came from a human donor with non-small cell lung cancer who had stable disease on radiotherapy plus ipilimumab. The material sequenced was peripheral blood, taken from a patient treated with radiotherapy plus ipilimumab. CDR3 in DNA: TGCGCCAGCAGTGAGTCTGGAGTCTGGGGGAAAGCTTTCTTT. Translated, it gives CASSESGVWGKAFF.